This entry lists 26 T cell receptor beta chains sequenced from one sample in a study of PD-1 blockade in mismatch repair-deficient tumors. The method was immunoSEQ multiplex PCR; TCRdb's version includes in-frame clones alone and lacks a portion of them. The profile shows tens of thousands of clones, about 91% of them singletons. The material was peripheral blood, obtained 52 weeks after starting pembrolizumab. These receptor sequences come from an adult with mismatch repair-deficient cancer.

The V gene is TRBV6-5, the J gene TRBJ2-7; 8 bases fit TRBD2. Trimming took 6 bases from V and 4 from J; bases not matched to a gene: 8. Germline assignment: CDR1 MNHEY and CDR2 SVGAGI. This CDR3 comprises 14 residues. The CDR3 coding sequence is TGTGCCAGCAGCGAGACTAGCGCATTGTACGAGCAGTACTTC. Amino acids: CASSETSALYEQYF.

This clone was detected only once. J is TRBJ2-1 and V is TRBV29-1, with D maybe TRBD2 (7 bases). Trimming shortened V by 3 bases and J by 3 bases, and 9 bases separated the two germline ends. CDR1 SQVTM and CDR2 ANQGSEA come from the germline V gene. This CDR3 is built from 13 residues. In DNA form, the CDR3 reads TGCAGCGTTGAGGGGGGGCTCTACAATGAGCAGTTCTTC. It is translated as CSVEGGLYNEQFF.

V is TRBV11-3 and J is TRBJ2-1; 9 nucleotides line up with TRBD1. The CDR3 spans 15 residues. The germline CDR1 and CDR2 sequences are SGHNT and YENEEA. The V segment lost 4 bases and the J segment 5 bases; nucleotides outside the gene matches: 6. CDR3 sequence reads: CASSSGTGSHNEQFF. In DNA, the CDR3 is TGTGCCAGCAGCTCCGGGACAGGGTCCCACAATGAGCAGTTCTTC.

The chain is built from TRBV9 and TRBJ2-3; the D call may be TRBD1 or TRBD2 (5 bases each). The germline CDR1 and CDR2 sequences are SGDLS and YYNGEE. The CDR3 contains 15 residues. Trimming pared 0 bases from V and 0 bases from J, leaving 8 bases between. The CDR3 DNA follows: TGTGCCAGCAGCGTAGGGGGACCCAGCACAGATACGCAGTATTTT. Amino acids: CASSVGGPSTDTQYF.

The V call is TRBV5-6, the J call TRBJ2-6, with D uncertain. Germline V gives CDR1 SGHDT, CDR2 YYEEEE. Deletions cut 1 base from V and 2 bases from J, with 19 bases between. The CDR3 covers 19 residues. CDR3 sequence: CASSLLAGPQPPGANVLTF. In DNA, the CDR3 is TGTGCCAGCAGCTTGCTCGCTGGGCCTCAGCCCCCTGGGGCCAACGTCCTGACTTTC.

As to this clone: The junction and the germline gene differ at one end; a read error may be behind it. The genes are TRBV7-9 and TRBJ2-3; 10 bases align to TRBD2. This CDR3 is 15 amino acids long. In germline, CDR1 is SEHNR, CDR2 FQNEAQ (reference sequence). CDR3 amino acids: CAGSFRVAGGDTQYF. In nucleotides, the CDR3 is TGTGCCGGCAGCTTCCGGGTAGCGGGAGGAGATACGCAGTATTTT. Full variable domain (missing parts from reference TRBV7-9 and TRBJ2-3): DTGVSQNPRHKITKRGQNVTFRCDPISEHNRLYWYRQTLGQGPEFLTYFQNEAQLEKSRLLSDRFSAERPKGSFSTLEIQRTEQGDSAMYLCAGSFRVAGGDTQYFGPGTRLTVL.

This chain links TRBV4-1 with TRBJ2-1, with TRBD2 identical over 12 bases. The CDR3 is made up of 18 amino acids. Germline V CDR1 and CDR2: MGHRA, YSYEKL. J gave up 8 bases and V 1 base, and 12 bases lay outside the gene matches. CDR3 in amino acids: CASSQGRASGRARDEQFF. The CDR3 bases are TGCGCCAGCAGCCAAGGCCGGGCTAGCGGGAGGGCCAGGGATGAGCAGTTCTTC.

The chain joins TRBV4-1 to TRBJ2-3; TRBD2 matches at 9 bases. Losses at the gene ends were 0 bases for V and 5 bases for J; bases not matched to a gene: 3. The CDR3 contains 15 residues. Per germline, CDR1 MGHRA and CDR2 YSYEKL. CDR3 sequence reads: CASSQDSSGRDTQYF. The CDR3 DNA follows: TGCGCCAGCAGCCAAGATAGTAGCGGGAGAGATACGCAGTATTTT.

The chain carries TRBV4-1 and TRBJ2-7; 8 positions match TRBD1. Germline-derived CDR1 and CDR2 are MGHRA and YSYEKL. The junction had 9 bases not matched to a gene; V was cut back by 0 bases and J by 2 bases. The CDR3 length is 17 residues. The CDR3 DNA follows: TGCGCCAGCAGCCAAGAACGCTACTTGGACAGGGCCTACGAGCAGTACTTC. Its translation is CASSQERYLDRAYEQYF.

The V gene is TRBV5-6, the J gene TRBJ2-7, with D possibly being TRBD2 (6 bases). CDR3 size: 13 residues. Trimming took 2 bases from V and 6 from J, leaving 12 bases between them. The germline CDR1 and CDR2 sequences are SGHDT and YYEEEE. The CDR3 loop reads CASSFGGQSEQYF. CDR3 in DNA: TGTGCCAGCAGCTTTGGAGGGCAGAGCGAGCAGTACTTC.

This clone has a single count. This chain links TRBV4-1 with TRBJ1-5, with D maybe TRBD1 (5 bases). CDR3 length equals 16 residues. Germline V gene sequence: CDR1 MGHRA, CDR2 YSYEKL. With 1 base removed from V and 3 bases from J, the gap between germline ends came to 13 bases. The CDR3 region has the DNA TGCGCCAGCAGCCAAGTCCCGGGGGTTACCAATCAGCCCCAGCATTTT. Amino acid sequence: CASSQVPGVTNQPQHF.

A single count supports this clone. The chain has TRBV15 and TRBJ1-5, with TRBD1 matching 7 bases. The CDR3 runs 19 residues. In germline, CDR1 is LNHNV, CDR2 YYDKDF (reference sequence). J was trimmed by 0 bases and V by 10 bases; bases with no gene match: 21. The CDR3 coding sequence is TGTGCCAACTGTCCGGTTGGACAGGACGTAGATAATAGCAATCAGCCCCAGCATTTT. Translated: CANCPVGQDVDNSNQPQHF.

The chain is built from TRBV7-2 and TRBJ2-1; TRBD2 matches at 8 bases. The germline V gene encodes CDR1 SGHTA and CDR2 FQGNSA. This CDR3 has 16 amino acids. With 3 bases clipped from V and 0 bases from J, the junction kept 4 bases outside the gene matches. The CDR3 reads CASSFREGSSYNEQFF. DNA of the CDR3: TGTGCCAGCAGCTTCCGGGAGGGGAGCTCCTACAATGAGCAGTTCTTC.

This chain links TRBV28 with TRBJ2-2; TRBD1 matches at 7 bases. The CDR3 is 15 residues long. In germline, CDR1 is MDHEN, CDR2 SYDVKM. The CDR3 DNA reads TGTGCTACAGGGGTCTTCCGTGGCCCCACCGGGGAGCTGTTTTTT. Amino acids: CATGVFRGPTGELFF.

This chain uses TRBV23-1 with TRBJ1-3; D possibly corresponds to TRBD1 (6 bases). TRBV23-1 is an open reading frame whose function is uncertain. This CDR3 has 18 residues. The germline V and J ends were trimmed by 2 bases and 0 bases, with 17 bases remaining between them. CDR3 sequence: CASSQIATGESSGNTIYF. The CDR3, as DNA: TGCGCCAGCAGTCAAATCGCGACAGGTGAAAGCTCTGGAAACACCATATATTTT.

The chain employs TRBV7-2 and TRBJ2-7, with no clear D. V shed 1 base and J shed 3 bases, with 1 base lying between them. The CDR3 length is 11 residues. Germline CDR1 reads SGHTA; CDR2 reads FQGNSA. The CDR3 nucleotides are TGTGCCAGCAGCTTAGACTACGAGCAGTACTTC. Residues: CASSLDYEQYF.

This clone occurred a few times. The genes are TRBV27 and TRBJ1-2; 10 positions agree with TRBD1. Losses at the gene ends were 6 bases for V and 5 bases for J; bases not matched to a gene: 9. Germline CDR1 reads MNHEY; CDR2 reads SMNVEV (reference sequence). There are 15 residues in the CDR3. CDR3 region: CASRPDRGRLYGYTF. The DNA of the CDR3 is TGTGCCAGCAGGCCTGACAGGGGGCGACTTTATGGCTACACCTTC.

The J gene is TRBJ1-5, the V gene TRBV7-2, with D perhaps TRBD1 (6 bases). The ends were cut back, 3 bases at V and 4 bases at J, with 16 bases in the middle. This CDR3 is 16 amino acids long. Germline V gives CDR1 SGHTA, CDR2 FQGNSA. CDR3: CASSFSSGRGNQPQHF. The CDR3 coding sequence is TGTGCCAGCAGCTTTTCGTCTGGGAGGGGGAATCAGCCCCAGCATTTT.

The chain employs TRBV28 and TRBJ1-1; 7 bases agree with TRBD1. Germline V gene lookup returns CDR1 MDHEN and CDR2 SYDVKM. V shed 7 bases, J shed 5 bases, and the junction held 19 bases outside the gene matches. The length of the CDR3 is 17 residues. The CDR3 region is CASNNDRVRARRTEAFF. Written as DNA, the CDR3 is TGTGCCAGCAATAACGACAGGGTTCGGGCCAGGAGGACTGAAGCTTTCTTT. Filled out from reference TRBV28 and TRBJ1-1, the complete variable domain reads DVKVTQSSRYLVKRTGEKVFLECVQDMDHENMFWYRQDPGLGLRLIYFSYDVKMKEKGDIPEGYSVSREKKERFSLILESASTNQTSMYLCASNNDRVRARRTEAFFGQGTRLTVV.

DNA for the CDR3: TGTGCCAGCAGCGTACGGCCCATGGGAACTGAAGCTTTCTTT. Its translation: CASSVRPMGTEAFF. The chain combines TRBV9 with TRBJ1-1; D ambiguous. Germline lookup yields CDR1 SGDLS and CDR2 YYNGEE. This CDR3 region has 14 residues. The V end was cut by 1 base, the J end by 5 bases, with 12 bases between.

The genes are TRBV6-1 and TRBJ2-7; D may be TRBD1 or TRBD2 (5 bases each). The germline CDR1 and CDR2 sequences are MNHNS and SASEGT. The V end was cut by 0 bases, the J end by 2 bases, with 11 bases between. This CDR3 is built from 15 residues. Here the CDR3 reads CASSEAIGTPYEQYF. The CDR3 bases are TGTGCCAGCAGTGAAGCTATAGGGACCCCCTACGAGCAGTACTTC.

CDR3 amino acids: CASSLGQARGVEQYF. For the CDR3, the DNA is TGCGCCAGCAGCTTGGGACAGGCCCGGGGCGTCGAGCAGTACTTC. The rearrangement joins TRBV5-1 to TRBJ2-7; D is possibly TRBD1 (6 bases). Per germline, CDR1 SGHRS and CDR2 YFSETQ. The CDR3 spans 15 residues. V was shortened by 0 bases and J by 6 bases, with 16 bases between the two germline ends. The variable domain in full, completed from reference TRBV5-1 and TRBJ2-7, reads KAGVTQTPRYLIKTRGQQVTLSCSPISGHRSVSWYQQTPGQGLQFLFEYFSETQRNKGNFPGRFSGRQFSNSRSEMNVSTLELGDSALYLCASSLGQARGVEQYFGPGTRLTVT.

The chain is built from TRBV30 and TRBJ2-3; D tentatively fits TRBD1 or TRBD2 (5 bases each). Germline-derived CDR1 and CDR2 are GTSNPN and SVGIG (reference sequence). The CDR3 contains 12 residues. The germline V and J ends were trimmed by 2 bases and 6 bases, with 9 bases remaining between them. DNA of the CDR3: TGTGCCTGGAGTCTCGGGACCGATACGCAGTATTTT. Protein: CAWSLGTDTQYF.

The chain has TRBV4-3 and TRBJ1-1; the D gene is possibly TRBD1 (5 bases). The CDR3 length is 17 residues. Trimming took off 0 bases at V and 5 bases at J, with 19 bases between the two ends. Germline CDR1 reads LGHNA; CDR2 reads YSLEER. Here the CDR3 reads CASSQDGRGPTATEAFF. The CDR3 DNA reads TGCGCCAGCAGCCAAGATGGACGGGGACCTACGGCGACTGAAGCTTTCTTT.

This chain connects TRBV5-6 to TRBJ2-5, with D uncertain. V dropped 1 base and J dropped 5 bases, with 18 bases sitting between them. Germline V gene lookup returns CDR1 SGHDT and CDR2 YYEEEE. This CDR3 spans 16 amino acids. The CDR3 bases are TGTGCCAGCAGCTTGCTTCAGGATGACCTCGCGGAGACCCAGTACTTC. Translating it yields CASSLLQDDLAETQYF.

This clone has just one count. The CDR3 sequence: CASSSEPHHNEQFF. CDR3 DNA: TGTGCCAGCAGCTCCGAACCCCACCACAATGAGCAGTTCTTC. V usage is TRBV5-6 and J usage is TRBJ2-1; D is unclear. The length of the CDR3 is 14 residues. Germline lookup yields CDR1 SGHDT and CDR2 YYEEEE. Trimming shortened V by 3 bases and J by 5 bases, and 12 bases separated the two germline ends.